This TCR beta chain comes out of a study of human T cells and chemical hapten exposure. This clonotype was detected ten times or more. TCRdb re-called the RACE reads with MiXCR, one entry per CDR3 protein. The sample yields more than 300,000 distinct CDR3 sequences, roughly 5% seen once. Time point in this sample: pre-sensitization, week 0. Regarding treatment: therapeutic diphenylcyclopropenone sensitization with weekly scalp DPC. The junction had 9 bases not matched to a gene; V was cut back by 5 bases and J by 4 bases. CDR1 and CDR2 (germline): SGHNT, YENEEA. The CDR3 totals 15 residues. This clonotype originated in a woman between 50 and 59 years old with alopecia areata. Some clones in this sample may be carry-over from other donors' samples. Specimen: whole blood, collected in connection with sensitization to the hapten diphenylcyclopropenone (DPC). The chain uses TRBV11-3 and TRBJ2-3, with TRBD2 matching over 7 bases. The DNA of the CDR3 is TGTGCCAGCAGCCTTAGAGCGGGAAGCGCAGATACGCAGTATTTT. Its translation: CASSLRAGSADTQYF.